This T cell receptor (beta chain) appears in the sequencing data of a study of blood T cell repertoires in COVID-19. Background on the study: Specimens from acute and convalescent COVID-19 originated in the United States, Italy and Spain. The cDNA or gDNA used as material had been derived from T cells, B-cell-depleted T cells, or PBMCs.

Germline V gene sequence: CDR1 LNHDA, CDR2 SQIVND (reference sequence). The junction had 5 bases not matched to a gene; V was cut back by 5 bases and J by 4 bases. The CDR3 covers 13 residues. Using immunoSEQ multiplex PCR, the repertoire was profiled, and TCRdb retains in-frame clones only, with some absent. Of 50,000 to 65,000 clones listed, approximately 86% are singletons. A few counts support this clone. The chain is built from TRBV19 and TRBJ2-7; TRBD1 matches at 7 bases. Sequencing input: peripheral blood. The clonotype originates from a man aged 55 to 69 with acute or convalescent COVID-19. The CDR3 sequence is CASSLRQGYEQYF. As DNA, the CDR3 is TGTGCCAGTAGTCTTCGACAGGGTTACGAGCAGTACTTC.